This T cell receptor beta chain was sequenced during a study of shared clonotypes between healthy human individuals. Across the study: Two women and a few men aged 18 to 49 made up the donors.

Only CD45RO-negative cells positively selected for CCR7 counted as naive CD8 cells, so terminally differentiated effector memory CD45RA+ cells were excluded. Deep-level assay runs were performed. Each sorted subset replicate got 200 ng genomic DNA, roughly 30,000 genomes. Sequencing was performed with immunoSEQ multiplex PCR; in TCRdb, only in-frame clones are kept and a portion is missing. The sample has about 800,000 clones; 96% are singletons. With 4 bases removed from V and 4 bases from J, the gap between germline ends came to 15 bases. The CDR3 has 14 amino acids. Germline-derived CDR1 and CDR2 are SGHDT and YYEEEE.

The chain has TRBV5-6 and TRBJ2-7; possibly TRBD2 for D (6 bases). The source is a man aged 30 to 45 in good health. Input material: naive CD8+ T cells sorted from blood. The CDR3 region is CASSESTRSYEQYF. CDR3 DNA: TGTGCCAGCAGCGAGTCGACTAGGTCTTACGAGCAGTACTTC.